The 2 T cell receptor beta chains below all came from one sample that was sequenced in a study of blood T cell repertoires in COVID-19 (dated by TCRdb to the early 2020s). The protocol used for the library was the immunoSEQ multiplex PCR assay. The table was pulled from immuneACCESS by TCRdb, which kept in-frame rearrangements only. Such tables lose some clones; where checked, under half of the loss comes from unresolved V genes, and the rest has no known cause. Counted in this sample were some 250,000 clones; about 86% of them appeared once. The biggest ten clones account for about 3% of the sample. Sequenced sample: peripheral blood. These receptors all stem from a woman younger than 45 who had recovered from COVID-19.

This sequence joins TRBV18 and TRBJ2-3; TRBD2 agrees at 8 bases. The germline V gene encodes CDR1 KGHSH and CDR2 LQKENI. Trimming at V came to 3 bases and at J to 2 bases, leaving 7 bases not matched to a gene. This CDR3 has 16 residues. This CDR3 reads CASSPRIAGHTDTQYF. CDR3 DNA sequence: TGTGCCAGCTCACCCCGGATAGCGGGGCACACAGATACGCAGTATTTT.

This rearrangement joins TRBV9 to TRBJ1-5; 8 nucleotides agree with TRBD1. The CDR3 runs 14 residues. Germline CDR1 is SGDLS and CDR2 is YYNGEE. V dropped 0 bases and J dropped 6; count of bases not matched to a gene: 2. The CDR3 is CASSVDQGAQPQHF. The CDR3 bases are TGTGCCAGCAGCGTAGATCAGGGGGCTCAGCCCCAGCATTTT. The full variable domain, in which reference TRBV9 and TRBJ1-5 provide the parts outside the CDR3, is DSGVTQTPKHLITATGQRVTLRCSPRSGDLSVYWYQQSLDQGLQFLIQYYNGEERAKGNILERFSAQQFPDLHSELNLSSLELGDSALYFCASSVDQGAQPQHFGDGTRLSIL.